This TCR beta chain was identified during a study of T cell clonality in common variable immunodeficiency. This clone appeared many times. What it binds is unknown. The CDR3 end lies 3 residues beyond the end of the read and is filled in from the germline J gene. Profiling relied on immunoSEQ multiplex PCR, and the TCRdb table lists in-frame clones only, not all of them. Sampling found about 28,000 clones, none seen once. Germline-derived CDR1 and CDR2 are ENHRY and SYGVKD. The V segment lost 8 bases and the J segment 4 bases; nucleotides outside the gene matches: 6. CDR3 length equals 13 residues. Study outcomes and limitations: Authors noted CVID clonality's cause needs subpopulation repertoire sequencing. Fewer deletions and N-nucleotide insertions were reportedly seen in common variable immunodeficiency TCR beta sequences. CVID subjects shared fewer TCRbeta clones than healthy controls did.

The sequencing input was peripheral blood mononuclear cells. The J gene is TRBJ2-3, the V gene TRBV10-3; TRBD1 aligns across 7 bases. This TCR was sampled from a human donor with common variable immunodeficiency. The DNA read from the CDR3 is TGTGCCATCGAGGGGGCTGGCGCAGATACG. As protein: CAIEGAGADT. The whole CDR3 region reads CAIEGAGADTQYF.